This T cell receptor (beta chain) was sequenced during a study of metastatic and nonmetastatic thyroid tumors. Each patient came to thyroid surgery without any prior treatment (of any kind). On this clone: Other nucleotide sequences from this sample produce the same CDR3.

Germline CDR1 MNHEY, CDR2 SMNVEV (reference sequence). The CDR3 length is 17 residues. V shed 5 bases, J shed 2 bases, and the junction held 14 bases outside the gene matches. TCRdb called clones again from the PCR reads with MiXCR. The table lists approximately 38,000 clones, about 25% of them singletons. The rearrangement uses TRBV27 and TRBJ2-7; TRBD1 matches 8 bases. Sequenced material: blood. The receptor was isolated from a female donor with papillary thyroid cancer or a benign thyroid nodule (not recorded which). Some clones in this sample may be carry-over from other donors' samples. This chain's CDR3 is CASSTKGQGTPTYEQYF. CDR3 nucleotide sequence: TGTGCCAGCAGTACAAAAGGACAGGGAACCCCGACCTACGAGCAGTACTTC.